This TCR beta chain was sequenced for a study of Graves' ophthalmopathy and Graves' hyperthyroidism. Study in general: Hyperthyroidism counted as stable given no ophthalmopathy within 18 months of follow-up.

Using RNA transcripts, the TCR beta CDR3 regions were amplified. An opening RT-PCR round employed HTBI primers and preceded a second-round multiplex PCR. TCRdb ran MiXCR on the multiplex PCR reads and lists one entry per CDR3 protein. The repertoire holds over a million distinct CDR3 sequences, 35% to 45% seen once, with 11% in the top ten. As diagnostic evidence, clinical symptoms, serum thyroxine, TRAb, thyroid ultrasound and orbital computed tomography were relied upon. Study-wide results and limits: In blood appeared most of the expanded thyroid clonotypes whose frequency exceeded 0.001.

After removal of 7 bases from V and 6 bases from J, the junction contained 10 bases not matched to a gene. Germline V gene data show CDR1 as MNHEY and CDR2 as SVGAGI. This CDR3 has 14 residues. On this clonotype itself: Its cognate antigen is unknown.

The chain recombines TRBV6-5 with TRBJ2-7; 9 bases fit TRBD2. Sample: peripheral blood or thyroid tissue (not recorded which). The receptor's source is an adult man with Graves' hyperthyroidism. The CDR3 DNA is TGTGCCAGCACCGGAGGTAGCGGGAGAATCGAGCAGTACTTC. Translating it yields CASTGGSGRIEQYF.